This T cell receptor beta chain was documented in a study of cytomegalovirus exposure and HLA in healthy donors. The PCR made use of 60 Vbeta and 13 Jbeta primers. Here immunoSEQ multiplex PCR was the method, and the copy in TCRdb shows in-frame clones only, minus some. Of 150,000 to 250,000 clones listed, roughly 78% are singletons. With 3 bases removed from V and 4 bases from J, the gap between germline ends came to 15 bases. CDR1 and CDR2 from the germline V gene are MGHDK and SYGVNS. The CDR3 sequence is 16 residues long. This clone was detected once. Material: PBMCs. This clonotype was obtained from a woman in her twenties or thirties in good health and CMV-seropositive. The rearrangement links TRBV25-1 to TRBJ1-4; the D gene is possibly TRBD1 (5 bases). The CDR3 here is CASSDRSKGVNEKLFF. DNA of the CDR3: TGTGCCAGCAGTGATCGATCTAAAGGGGTTAATGAAAAACTGTTTTTT.